What follows is one T cell receptor beta chain and its context. What it binds is unknown. This sample was included in a study of T cell responses to AZD1222 COVID-19 vaccine. Looked up from germline, CDR1 is LGHDT and CDR2 is YNNKEL (reference sequence). Trimming stripped 2 bases from V and 0 bases from J, with 11 bases between. The CDR3 is made up of 16 amino acids. The table came from immunoSEQ multiplex PCR; TCRdb's copy has only in-frame clones and leaves some out. The repertoire has about 150,000 clones, 75% to 95% of them found once; the top ten carry more than 1.4%. Broader study findings: The donor group comprised mostly white British people and more females; the analysis possibly underestimated clonal diversity. None of the repertoires were sampled until the peak T cell response had passed. Regions 160-218 and 743-854 dominated among vaccine-associated CD4 TCRs spanning spike.

This sample comprised peripheral blood, obtained on day 0 of AZD1222 vaccination. The sequence derives from an adult in good health. This chain links TRBV3-1 (or the pseudogene TRBV3-2) with TRBJ1-3; D remains unclear. CDR3 amino acids: CASSQPTVVSGNTIYF. Here the CDR3 DNA reads TGTGCCAGCAGCCAACCCACAGTAGTCTCTGGAAACACCATATATTTT.